The clone carrying this TCR beta chain occurred a few times. Its matching antigen is unknown. The PCR contained 60 Vbeta and 13 Jbeta primers. In the study's own analysis: As a later analysis found, there were 80 million or so unique TCR beta chains, of which roughly 11 million were shared. Repertoires were generated with immunoSEQ multiplex PCR, while TCRdb's copy carries only in-frame clones and drops some. The DNA gave D and trimming, while V, J and clone size come from that table. The sample yields approximately 160,000 clones, approximately 77% seen once. Trimming left V 2 bases short and J 2 bases short, with 13 bases between. CDR1 is SGHDT and CDR2 is YYEEEE in the germline V gene. The CDR3 has 15 residues. This sample was included in a study of cytomegalovirus exposure and HLA in healthy donors. At the level of the study: Earlier work reported roughly 120 million unique TCR beta sequences from some 180 million T cells.

The study's findings and limits: Cytomegalovirus-associated TCR beta chains were listed, numbering 164.

The rearrangement joins TRBV5-6 to TRBJ1-2, with a possible D match to TRBD1 (6 bases). The clonotype comes from a male donor in good health and CMV-seropositive. The sample consisted of PBMCs. This chain's CDR3 is CASSFPGRGNYGYTF. CDR3 nucleotides: TGTGCCAGCAGCTTTCCCGGCAGGGGAAACTATGGCTACACCTTC.